This T cell receptor beta chain came from a study of T-cell reconstitution after alpha-beta-depleted transplantation in children. Researchers prepared the TCRbeta library using unique molecular identifiers, the study reports. One entry per CDR3 protein results from TCRdb running MiXCR on the PCR reads. The table lists 300,000 to 400,000 distinct CDR3 sequences, 23% of them singletons, with 9.5% to 13% in the top ten. In regard to this clonotype: The antigen is unknown.

General observations from the study: Where alpha-beta T cells came from about two months after transplant was reportedly several hundred expanded graft clones. Diversity and T-cell counts at one year after transplant derived mostly from new T cells.

The sequence came from a male patient aged 10 to 17 who had a stem cell transplant for acute lymphoblastic leukemia, so the T cells may come from the graft donor. Sample: PBMCs, mostly from graft donor cells, taken 180 days after TCRalphabeta/CD19-depleted stem cell transplant.

The CDR3, as DNA: TGCAGTGCTAGGCGGGTTTCCGGCCCGAAAGCTTTCTTT. Amino acid sequence: CSARRVSGPKAFF. V is TRBV20-1 and J is TRBJ1-1; D gene ambiguous. The length of the CDR3 is 13 residues. Trimming shortened V by 3 bases and J by 9 bases, and 17 bases separated the two germline ends. Germline V gene data show CDR1 as DFQATT and CDR2 as SNEGSKA (reference sequence).